This TCR beta chain was found in a study of cytomegalovirus exposure and HLA in healthy donors (dated by TCRdb to 2017 to 2019). At the level of the whole study: An earlier analysis of approximately 640 of the donors reported 250 to 300 Gb of sequence data and approximately 110 million unique TCR beta sequences from some 180 million T cells. High-throughput TCR immunosequencing, statistical association of individual TCRs with disease status, and machine learning were combined to predict cytomegalovirus infection status. HLA typing included class I and class II loci at four-digit resolution. The T cell repertoires of roughly 660 subjects were profiled by immunosequencing and related to cytomegalovirus serostatus. The later analysis used no new phenotypic data to find candidate immune exposures, relying instead on TCR beta sequences and their occurrence across donors. Typing coverage varied by locus: about 620-640 donors for A, B, C, DRB1 and DQB1; more than 500 for DQA1; about 600 for DPA1; more than 450 for DPB1. Donor age, sex, ethnicity and CMV serostatus were compiled alongside the repertoire data. An early release covering approximately 600 HLA-typed donors comprised approximately 290 gigabases of sequencing data and roughly 86 million unique TCR sequences. A separate validation cohort of roughly 130 different subjects was used in addition to the approximately 700-subject first cohort. An earlier analysis of around 580 of the donors used high-throughput TCR beta sequencing to judge whether each TCR beta V gene segment behaved as functional or pseudogenic. A later analysis re-analyzed previously published TCR beta repertoires from approximately 700 donors and added high-resolution HLA genotyping to study TCR occurrence patterns. Among the roughly 410 genotyped donors, around 81% belonged to the genetic ancestry cluster associated with self-reported Caucasian donors. On average, roughly 240,000 unique TCR beta nucleotide sequences were sequenced per donor among fewer than 500 genotyped donors of the cohort, with approximately 18% of those sequences being non-productive. The study was designed to test whether signatures of past pathogen exposure could be identified by cataloging public T cell receptors. Genome-wide SNP genotypes for about three fifths of the roughly 700 donors were used in a later genetic analysis, which treated that subset as a discovery cohort. Because of strong linkage in the cohort, four or five DR-DQ haplotypes were treated as single units for association and clustering. Every discovery cohort repertoire had been produced on one sequencing platform.

The library was generated by the immunoSEQ multiplex PCR assay. For the multiplex PCR, a mixture combining 60 forward primers for TCR Vbeta segments and 13 reverse primers for TCR Jbeta segments was used. Amplification of the CDR3 region of rearranged TCR beta genes was performed with a multiplex PCR assay on genomic DNA. On the Illumina HiSeq System, the amplified TCR beta libraries were sequenced as 87-base-pair reads. The authors' analysis ran thus. Across the 600 to 700 repertoires, a later analysis counted tens of millions of unique TCR beta chains, roughly 11 million of which were shared by at least two donors. A nearest-neighbor algorithm error-corrected the raw reads and collapsed the reads into unique sequences, merging closely related sequences to remove PCR and sequencing errors. Alignment of CDR3 sequences to IMGT reference sequences was used to assign V, D and J gene segments. For a sequence to be retained, a match of at least six nucleotides was required to both a V gene segment and a J gene segment. Rearrangements were classified as productive when the CDR3 lacked stop codons and remained in frame with V and J, and all other rearrangements were classified as non-productive. Following IMGT convention, CDR3 was defined as the stretch from the second conserved V-encoded cysteine to the conserved J-encoded phenylalanine. In an earlier analysis of more than 550 of the donors, sequences lacking an unambiguous match to a single V gene segment were excluded. An earlier analysis of under 750 of the donors called V segments functional above 56.7% productive rearrangements and segregating when the between-donor standard deviation exceeded 5%. A statistical classification framework was built for diagnosing cytomegalovirus status from the catalog of TCR beta chain sequences. A later analysis assigned V and J genes by comparing TCR nucleotide sequences with IMGT/GENE-DB human TR gene sequences. Using the TCRdist pipeline, a later analysis assigned CDR3 sequences along with most-parsimonious VDJ recombination scenarios. In a later analysis, every TCR beta chain was defined by the combination of its CDR3 amino acid sequence and its V-gene family, and reads without a unique V-gene family were dropped. To address suspected cross-contamination and a sequencing artifact, a later analysis removed a few hundred highly shared, low-generation-probability nucleotide sequences. A later analysis calculated a clonal expansion index for each public chain from normalized within-repertoire ranks of inferred template counts. In a later analysis, generation probabilities were computed with a VDJ recombination model fitted to out-of-frame rearrangements, and the resulting probabilities were checked against IGoR. In a later analysis, hypergeometric tests were used to score TCR-TCR, TCR-HLA and TCR-CMV co-occurrence, with a repertoire-size bias correction applied to TCR pairs. In a later analysis, false discovery rates were estimated by permuting HLA or CMV assignments 20 times. A later analysis grouped co-occurring TCRs with DBSCAN, adding TCRdist sequence similarity when clustering within HLA-allele-positive subsets. Co-occurrence clustering excluded repertoires with fewer than 30,000 or more than 120,000 public chains, plus five with anomalous nucleotide sharing. TCRdb took this table from immuneACCESS and kept in-frame rearrangements with V and J called. Such tables lack part of the clones; where checked against another copy, unresolved V genes explain under half of the gap, and the rest is unexplained. V, J and clone size are those of that table, while D and trimming were read from the DNA. For this sample there are under 300,000 clones; approximately 81% appear just once. The leading ten clones occupy approximately 8.4% of the sample.

Only one count was recorded for this clone. Its recognized antigen is unknown. Base qualities are not at hand, and no much larger clone is one base apart. The cohort comprised approximately 700 healthy bone marrow donors. Cohort members were all nominally healthy when sampled, although unrecorded immune exposures were likely present. The donor tested CMV seropositive and was one of the 289 seropositive cohort members. A peripheral blood sample was collected from each donor, and TCR beta sequencing was performed on peripheral blood mononuclear cells. Genomic DNA extraction from the blood cell samples was performed with the Qiagen DNeasy Blood Extraction Kit. The paper as a whole reports these results and caveats: In a later analysis, several top co-occurrence clusters were reported to appear linked to parvovirus B19, influenza, CMV and Epstein-Barr virus. According to the authors, the approach could potentially be generalized to other disease states and immunological phenotypes. In the study, 150 to 200 TCR beta chains were listed as associated with cytomegalovirus. A further reported finding was that TCR beta sequences accurately predicted the HLA-A and HLA-B alleles for most subjects in the first cohort. Assigning TCR associations to individual alleles was difficult when HLA alleles, especially DR and DQ, strongly co-occurred. An association between a missense DCLRE1C variant and V-gene and J-gene trimming of TCR beta chains was found in a later genetic analysis and replicated in an independent cohort. In a later analysis, TCR association rates were found to vary across HLA loci, with the most associated TCRs seen for DRB1 alleles and the fewest for HLA-C alleles. Most TCR sequences were seen in very few donors, while some public TCRs were found in many individuals. Three of the identified cytomegalovirus-associated TCR beta chains were confirmed in vitro to be specific for cytomegalovirus antigens. In an earlier analysis of more than 500 of the donors, most TCR beta V segments appeared in productive rearrangements about 87% or about 30% of the time, broadly matching IMGT annotations. Cytomegalovirus status was reported to be diagnosed by the classifier with high specificity and sensitivity in both the original and validation cohorts. A later analysis associated about 18,000 TCR beta sequences with specific HLA alleles at a false discovery rate of 0.05. Linkage disequilibrium might explain the correlated functional status among segregating V segments, but an unknown experimental factor could not be excluded. In a later analysis, HLA-associated TCR beta chains showed more clonal expansion and lower generation probabilities than non-associated chains that were equally common. HLA typing was unavailable for some donors at each locus, so association tests used only the typed subset. The presence/absence analyses assumed that sequencing depth was roughly uniform across donors, and that assumption may not be true. Roughly 17 rarely observed V segments, including chromosome 9 orphons, were excluded from the earlier analysis of some 590 of the donors because counts were too low. The sequencing pipeline was judged likely to have produced a cluster of highly shared sequence variants as a technical artifact. CMV serostatus was the only immune exposure information available for the cohort. In a later analysis, most CMV-associated TCR beta chains were found to appear HLA-restricted, with HLA associations seemingly driven largely by CMV exposure. Only TCR beta chains were sequenced in this cohort, and the absence of alpha or paired-chain data limited detectable features. In a later genetic analysis, fewer N-insertions in productive TCRs were reported among donors in an Asian-associated ancestry cluster than the approximately 670-donor mean.

The clonotype was recovered from a woman aged 60-75 years in good health and CMV-seropositive. Sequencing was performed on PBMCs.

The DNA sequence is given as TGTGCCAGCAGCTTGGTCGTAAGCCCCACTTATGGCTACACCTTC. This gives the protein CASSLVVSPTYGYTF. This sequence uses TRBV5-4 and TRBJ1-2, with the D gene too uncertain to name. The CDR3 has 15 amino acids, counting the end cysteine and phenylalanine. Kept here is only the CDR3 DNA, which spans 45 bases and is read in frame from base 1. For CDR1 and CDR2, the germline V gene (reference sequence) lists SGHNT and YYREEE. The junction carries 14 bases between V and J, which are trimmed by 0 bases and 5 bases respectively.